The 21 T cell receptor beta chains given below trace back to one sample, sequenced in a study of cytomegalovirus exposure and HLA in healthy donors. The PCR used 60 Vbeta and 13 Jbeta primers. Sequencing was performed with immunoSEQ multiplex PCR; in TCRdb, only in-frame clones are kept and a portion is missing. The table records 200,000 to 250,000 clones, 82% of them present only once. Sequencing was carried out using PBMCs. The receptors here all came from a woman aged 40 to 50 in good health and CMV-seronegative.

The genes are TRBV5-4 and TRBJ2-1; TRBD1 is a possible D gene (6 bases). The V gene's germline CDR1 is SGHNT and CDR2 YYREEE (reference sequence). Between the trimmed V and J ends, which lost 5 bases and 1 base, there was a span of 19 bases. CDR3 size: 17 residues. For the CDR3, the DNA is TGTGCCAGCAGTGGGATACAGGGAAAAGGGTCCTACAATGAGCAGTTCTTC. Amino acids: CASSGIQGKGSYNEQFF.

The gene calls are TRBV15 and TRBJ1-5, with 8 bases that match TRBD1. V trimming: 0 bases; J trimming: 5 bases; junction bases outside the gene matches: 3. CDR3 length: 15 residues. In germline, CDR1 is LNHNV, CDR2 YYDKDF (reference sequence). This CDR3 is CATSRDPGGYQPQHF. Here the CDR3 DNA reads TGTGCCACCAGCAGAGATCCAGGGGGCTATCAGCCCCAGCATTTT.

This chain uses TRBV27 with TRBJ2-5, with 10 bases aligning to TRBD1. The germline CDR1 and CDR2 sequences are MNHEY and SMNVEV (reference sequence). The trim removed 1 base at V and 11 bases at J, leaving 7 bases unmatched. The CDR3 loop spans 14 amino acids. For the CDR3, the DNA is TGTGCCAGCAGTTTATGGAGACAGGGGGCGAAACAGTACTTC. Its translation: CASSLWRQGAKQYF.

The chain employs TRBV7-9 and TRBJ2-7, with D possibly matching TRBD1 (5 bases). The CDR3 runs to 15 residues. Germline lookup yields CDR1 SEHNR and CDR2 FQNEAQ (reference sequence). V lost 1 base and J 3 bases, leaving 13 bases between the germline ends. CDR3 nucleotides: TGTGCCAGCAGCTTAGTTGCAGGGAAGATCTACGAGCAGTACTTC. Translating gives CASSLVAGKIYEQYF. The whole variable domain, remainder taken from reference TRBV7-9 and TRBJ2-7, is DTGVSQNPRHKITKRGQNVTFRCDPISEHNRLYWYRQTLGQGPEFLTYFQNEAQLEKSRLLSDRFSAERPKGSFSTLEIQRTEQGDSAMYLCASSLVAGKIYEQYFGPGTRLTVT.

The table lists this clone with a few counts. The chain carries TRBV13 and TRBJ2-2, with TRBD2 identical over 8 bases. CDR3 size: 17 residues. The V segment lost 3 bases and the J segment 6 bases; nucleotides outside the gene matches: 12. Looked up from germline, CDR1 is PRHDT and CDR2 is FYEKMQ (reference sequence). The CDR3 loop is CASSFQAGALGAGELFF. CDR3 DNA: TGTGCCAGCAGCTTTCAAGCGGGGGCCTTGGGGGCCGGGGAGCTGTTTTTT.

The chain recombines TRBV5-1 with TRBJ1-2; D is unclear. V lost 0 bases to trimming and J lost 1 base, with 7 bases between them. This CDR3 is 14 amino acids long. The germline V gene has CDR1 SGHRS and CDR2 YFSETQ. The CDR3 region is CASSLDSGNYGYTF. The CDR3 region has the DNA TGCGCCAGCAGCTTGGATTCGGGTAACTATGGCTACACCTTC.

The gene calls are TRBV5-4 and TRBJ2-5; D not certain. Trimming took 4 bases from V and 0 from J, leaving 4 bases between them. CDR1 SGHNT and CDR2 YYREEE come from the germline V gene (reference sequence). This CDR3 is built from 12 residues. This CDR3 reads CASSPYQETQYF. The CDR3 DNA is TGTGCCAGCAGCCCGTACCAAGAGACCCAGTACTTC.

The rearrangement uses TRBV6-5 and TRBJ1-5, with D possibly being TRBD1 (6 bases). Trimming removed 6 bases at V and 7 bases at J, with 16 bases between. The germline gives CDR1 MNHEY, CDR2 SVGAGI. This CDR3 contains 14 residues. CDR3 nucleotides: TGTGCCAGCAGACCGCTCGGGGGGCACCAGCCCCAGCATTTT. Protein sequence: CASRPLGGHQPQHF.

The J gene is TRBJ1-3, the V gene TRBV11-2; D unclear. Trimming stripped 5 bases from V and 4 bases from J, with 9 bases between. The CDR3 length is 13 residues. CDR1 and CDR2 from the germline V gene are SGHAT and FQNNGV. The CDR3 loop reads CASSRLKGNTIYF. The CDR3 DNA reads as TGTGCCAGCAGCCGACTGAAGGGAAACACCATATATTTT.

The chain links TRBV27 to TRBJ1-5; 10 bases align to TRBD1. There are 15 residues in the CDR3. V dropped 6 bases and J dropped 3; count of bases not matched to a gene: 5. Germline CDR1 and CDR2: MNHEY and SMNVEV (reference sequence). The CDR3 is CASRSDRGINQPQHF. CDR3 DNA sequence: TGTGCCAGCAGATCGGACAGGGGGATCAATCAGCCCCAGCATTTT.

This clone showed up just once. The rearrangement links TRBV7-9 to TRBJ2-2, with 7 bases aligning to TRBD1. The germline V gene encodes CDR1 SEHNR and CDR2 FQNEAQ (reference sequence). The CDR3 is 18 amino acids. V shed 4 bases and J 3 bases; nucleotides not matched to a gene: 14. CDR3 in DNA: TGTGCCAGCAGCTCCTTCCGACGACAGGGACATGACACCGGGGAGCTGTTTTTT. This codes for CASSSFRRQGHDTGELFF.

The V gene is TRBV29-1, the J gene TRBJ1-1; D perhaps matches TRBD1 (5 bases). The ends were cut back, 7 bases at V and 1 base at J, with 7 bases in the middle. From germline, CDR1 is SQVTM and CDR2 ANQGSEA. CDR3 length: 11 residues. The CDR3 spells CSAQENTEAFF. The CDR3 DNA reads as TGCAGCGCACAGGAGAACACTGAAGCTTTCTTT.

This clone was seen a few times. The gene calls are TRBV5-3 and TRBJ2-7, with 11 bases that match TRBD2. TRBV5-3 is an ORF for which the function is uncertain. The CDR3 has 17 residues. With V trimmed by 4 bases and J by 0 bases, 9 bases remained unmatched. In nucleotides, the CDR3 is TGTGCCAGAAGCCGACTAGCGGGACCCAACAGCTCCTACGAGCAGTACTTC. Protein product: CARSRLAGPNSSYEQYF.

V gene TRBV5-6 combines with J gene TRBJ2-7, with D possibly matching TRBD1 (6 bases). CDR1 and CDR2 (germline): SGHDT, YYEEEE. This CDR3 contains 13 residues. Between the trimmed V and J ends, which lost 1 base and 5 bases, there was a span of 10 bases. The DNA of the CDR3 is TGTGCCAGCAGCTTGCAGTCAGGGGACGAGCAGTACTTC. It translates to CASSLQSGDEQYF.

The rearrangement uses TRBV29-1 and TRBJ2-7; D is perhaps TRBD1 (5 bases). The germline V gene encodes CDR1 SQVTM and CDR2 ANQGSEA. The CDR3 spans 17 residues. V lost 0 bases and J 11 bases, leaving 29 bases between the germline ends. In DNA, the CDR3 is TGCAGCGTTGAAGATGGGAACCGGACATCCTTCACCAAATGTAAGTACTTC. Its protein product is CSVEDGNRTSFTKCKYF.

The chain links TRBV20-1 to TRBJ2-1; the D gene is possibly TRBD1 (6 bases). The CDR3 spans 11 residues. Per germline, CDR1 DFQATT and CDR2 SNEGSKA (reference sequence). V shed 7 bases and J shed 7 bases, with 11 bases lying between them. The CDR3: CSVTGQNEQFF. The CDR3 DNA is TGCAGTGTAACTGGACAGAATGAGCAGTTCTTC.

V and J are TRBV19 and TRBJ2-3, with D uncertain. V was trimmed by 3 bases and J by 5 bases, leaving 12 bases between them. The CDR3 sequence is 14 residues long. Germline V gene sequence: CDR1 LNHDA, CDR2 SQIVND (reference sequence). As DNA, the CDR3 is TGTGCCAGTAGTATTACTACCACCAGAGATACGCAGTATTTT. Protein sequence: CASSITTTRDTQYF.

This clone is a singleton in its sample. The chain recombines TRBV7-3 with TRBJ2-2, with a weak D call TRBD1 (5 bases). The CDR3 covers 13 residues. Deletions cut 6 bases from V and 2 bases from J, with 7 bases between. The germline V gene encodes CDR1 SGHTA and CDR2 FQGTGA. CDR3: CASRQGNTGELFF. In nucleotides, the CDR3 is TGTGCCAGCAGGCAGGGCAACACCGGGGAGCTGTTTTTT.

There are a few counts of this clone. The chain links TRBV9 to TRBJ2-3; the D gene is possibly TRBD2 (5 bases). Per germline, CDR1 SGDLS and CDR2 YYNGEE. The CDR3 is made up of 14 amino acids. Deletions cut 0 bases from V and 0 bases from J, with 5 bases between. The CDR3 loop is CASSVGGSTDTQYF. CDR3 nucleotide sequence: TGTGCCAGCAGCGTAGGCGGGAGCACAGATACGCAGTATTTT.

This chain joins TRBV7-2 and TRBJ1-5; possibly TRBD1 for D (5 bases). CDR3 size: 15 residues. Germline V gene lookup returns CDR1 SGHTA and CDR2 FQGNSA. The V and J ends lost 3 bases and 0 bases respectively, with 9 bases between them. The CDR3 reads CASSLSGVSNQPQHF. Here the CDR3 DNA reads TGTGCCAGCAGCTTGTCGGGGGTTAGCAATCAGCCCCAGCATTTT.

J is TRBJ1-4 and V is TRBV30, with TRBD1 matching over 10 bases. CDR3 length: 16 residues. CDR1 and CDR2 (germline): GTSNPN, SVGIG (reference sequence). Trimming removed 2 bases from V and 7 bases from J; junction bases left unmatched: 10. For the CDR3, the DNA is TGTGCCTGGAGTTACGGACAGGGGGGGGCCAGTGAAAAACTGTTTTTT. The encoded protein is CAWSYGQGGASEKLFF.